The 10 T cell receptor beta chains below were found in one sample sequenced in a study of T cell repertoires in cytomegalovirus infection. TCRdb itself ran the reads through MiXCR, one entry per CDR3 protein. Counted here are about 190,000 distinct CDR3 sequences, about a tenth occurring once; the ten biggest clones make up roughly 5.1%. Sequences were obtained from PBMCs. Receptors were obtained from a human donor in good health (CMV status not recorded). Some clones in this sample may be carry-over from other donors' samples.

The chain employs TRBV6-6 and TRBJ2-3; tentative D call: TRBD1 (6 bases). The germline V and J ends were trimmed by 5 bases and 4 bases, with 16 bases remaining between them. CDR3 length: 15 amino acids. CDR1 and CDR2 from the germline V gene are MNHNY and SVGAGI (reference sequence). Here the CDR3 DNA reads TGTGCCAGCAGTCACGGACAGTCCACGGCAGATACGCAGTATTTT. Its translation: CASSHGQSTADTQYF.

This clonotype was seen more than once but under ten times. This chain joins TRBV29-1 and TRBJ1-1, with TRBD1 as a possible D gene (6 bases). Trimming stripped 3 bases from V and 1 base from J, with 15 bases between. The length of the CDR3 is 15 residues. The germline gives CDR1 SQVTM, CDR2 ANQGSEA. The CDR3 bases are TGCAGCGTTGAGTGGGGCAGAGGGGGGAACACTGAAGCTTTCTTT. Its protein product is CSVEWGRGGNTEAFF.

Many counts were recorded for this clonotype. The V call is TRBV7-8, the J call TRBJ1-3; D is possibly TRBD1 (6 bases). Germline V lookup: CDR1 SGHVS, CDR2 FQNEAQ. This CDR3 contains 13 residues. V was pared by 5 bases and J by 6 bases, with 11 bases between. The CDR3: CASSNGQINTIYF. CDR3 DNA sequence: TGTGCCAGCAGCAACGGACAGATAAACACCATATATTTT. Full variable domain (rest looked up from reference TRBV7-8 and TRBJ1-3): GAGVSQSPRYKVAKRGQDVALRCDPISGHVSLFWYQQALGQGPEFLTYFQNEAQLDKSGLPSDRFFAERPEGSVSTLKIQRTQQEDSAVYLCASSNGQINTIYFGEGSWLTVV.

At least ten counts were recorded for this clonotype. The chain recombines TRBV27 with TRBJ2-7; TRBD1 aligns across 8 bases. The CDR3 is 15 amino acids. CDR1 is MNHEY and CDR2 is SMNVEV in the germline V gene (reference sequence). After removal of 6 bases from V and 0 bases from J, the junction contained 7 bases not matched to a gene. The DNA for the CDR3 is TGTGCCAGCAGCCTACAGGGGGTGAGCTCCTACGAGCAGTACTTC. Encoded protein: CASSLQGVSSYEQYF.

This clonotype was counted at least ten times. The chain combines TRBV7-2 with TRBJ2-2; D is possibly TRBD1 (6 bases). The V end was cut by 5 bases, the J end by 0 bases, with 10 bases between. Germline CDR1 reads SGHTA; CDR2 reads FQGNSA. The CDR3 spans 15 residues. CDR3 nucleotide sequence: TGTGCCAGCAGCGGACGGACAGCGAACACCGGGGAGCTGTTTTTT. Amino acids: CASSGRTANTGELFF. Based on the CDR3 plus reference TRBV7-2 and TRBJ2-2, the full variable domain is GAGVSQSPSNKVTEKGKDVELRCDPISGHTALYWYRQSLGQGLEFLIYFQGNSAPDKSGLPSDRFSAERTGGSVSTLTIQRTQQEDSAVYLCASSGRTANTGELFFGEGSRLTVL.

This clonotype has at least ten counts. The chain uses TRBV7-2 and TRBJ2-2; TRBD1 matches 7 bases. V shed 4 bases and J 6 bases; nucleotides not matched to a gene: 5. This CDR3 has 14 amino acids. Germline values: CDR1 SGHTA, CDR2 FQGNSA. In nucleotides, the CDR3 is TGTGCCAGCAGCTCGAGACAGGGTCCCGGGGAGCTGTTTTTT. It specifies CASSSRQGPGELFF.

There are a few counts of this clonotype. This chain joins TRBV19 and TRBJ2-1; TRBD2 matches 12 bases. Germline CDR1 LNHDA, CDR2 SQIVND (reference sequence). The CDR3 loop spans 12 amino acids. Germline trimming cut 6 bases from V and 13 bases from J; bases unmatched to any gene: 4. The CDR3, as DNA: TGTGCCAGTAGGACTAGCGGGAGCATCCAGTTCTTC. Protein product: CASRTSGSIQFF.

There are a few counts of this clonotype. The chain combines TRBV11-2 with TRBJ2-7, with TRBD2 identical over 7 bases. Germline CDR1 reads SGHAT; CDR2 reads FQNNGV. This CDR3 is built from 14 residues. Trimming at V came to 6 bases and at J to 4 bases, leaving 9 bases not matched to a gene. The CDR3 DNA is TGTGCCAGCAGACTGGGGCTAGCGGTGTACGAGCAGTACTTC. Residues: CASRLGLAVYEQYF.

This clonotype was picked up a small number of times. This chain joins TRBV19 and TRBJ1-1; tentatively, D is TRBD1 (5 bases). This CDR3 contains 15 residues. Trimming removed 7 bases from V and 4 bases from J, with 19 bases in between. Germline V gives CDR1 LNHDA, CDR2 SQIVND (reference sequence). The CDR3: CASMGPSSPSTEAFF. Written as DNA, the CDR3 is TGTGCCAGTATGGGGCCATCGTCGCCGAGCACTGAAGCTTTCTTT.

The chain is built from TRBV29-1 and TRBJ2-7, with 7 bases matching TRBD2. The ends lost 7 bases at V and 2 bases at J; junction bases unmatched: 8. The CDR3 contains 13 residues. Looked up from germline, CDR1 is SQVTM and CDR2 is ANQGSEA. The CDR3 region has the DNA TGCAGCGCGTGGGGGGGTATGCCCTACGAGCAGTACTTC. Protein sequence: CSAWGGMPYEQYF.